The 12 T cell receptor beta chains listed next were all sequenced from one sample in a study of blood T cell repertoires in COVID-19. TCRdb's copy holds only in-frame clones and misses some; the assay was immunoSEQ multiplex PCR. The sample holds some 38,000 clones; roughly 78% are singletons and the top ten take roughly a sixth. Sequenced sample: peripheral blood. Source of these receptors: a man aged 70 or older with acute or convalescent COVID-19.

V is TRBV7-2 and J is TRBJ2-1; 9 bases map to TRBD1. Germline V gives CDR1 SGHTA, CDR2 FQGNSA. V was clipped by 1 base and J by 10 bases; unmatched bases: 5. This CDR3 has 14 residues. The CDR3 region has the DNA TGTGCCAGCAGCTTAGATCTCGGGACAGGGGAGCAGTTCTTC. Its protein product is CASSLDLGTGEQFF.

V and J are TRBV7-9 and TRBJ1-3; D remains ambiguous. The CDR3 consists of 14 residues. Between the trimmed V and J ends, which lost 1 base and 1 base, there was a span of 5 bases. Per the germline V gene, CDR1 is SEHNR and CDR2 is FQNEAQ (reference sequence). The CDR3: CASSLGISGNTIYF. The CDR3 coding sequence is TGTGCCAGCAGCTTAGGTATTTCTGGAAACACCATATATTTT.

V and J are TRBV18 and TRBJ1-3, with D possibly TRBD1 on 5 matching bases. CDR3 length: 16 amino acids. Germline V lookup: CDR1 KGHSH, CDR2 LQKENI. Deletions cut 3 bases from V and 0 bases from J, with 12 bases between. The CDR3: CASSPRTRNSGNTIYF. CDR3 sequence (DNA): TGTGCCAGCTCACCTCGGACAAGAAACTCTGGAAACACCATATATTTT.

This clone was picked up one time. The rearrangement uses TRBV28 and TRBJ1-2, with D maybe TRBD1 (5 bases). Germline lookup yields CDR1 MDHEN and CDR2 SYDVKM. The ends were cut back, 3 bases at V and 7 bases at J, with 21 bases in the middle. This CDR3 is 16 amino acids long. CDR3 in amino acids: CASSLSLGAYMGGYTF. The CDR3, as DNA: TGTGCCAGCAGTTTGTCCTTAGGGGCCTATATGGGTGGCTACACCTTC.

The rearrangement uses TRBV2 and TRBJ1-5, with unresolved D. V lost 5 bases and J lost 1, with 15 bases in between. The CDR3 runs to 16 residues. Germline CDR1 and CDR2: SNHLY and FYNNEI. CDR3 DNA: TGTGCCAGCAGTTATACCTCAGTGGGCAGCAATCAGCCCCAGCATTTT. Amino acid sequence: CASSYTSVGSNQPQHF.

The genes are TRBV19 and TRBJ2-7, with a weak D call TRBD2 (7 bases). Germline V gene lookup returns CDR1 LNHDA and CDR2 SQIVND (reference sequence). CDR3 length: 12 amino acids. Trimming pared 10 bases from V and 7 bases from J, leaving 17 bases between. The CDR3 DNA follows: TGTGCCACCTCGGCGGGGGCGGCGGAGCAGTACTTC. It codes for CATSAGAAEQYF.

The gene calls are TRBV27 and TRBJ2-2; 10 nucleotides agree with TRBD1. This CDR3 comprises 15 residues. V trimming: 2 bases; J trimming: 7 bases; junction bases outside the gene matches: 4. Germline loops: CDR1 MNHEY, CDR2 SMNVEV (reference sequence). As DNA, the CDR3 is TGTGCCAGCAGTTTAAAGGGACAGGGGTACGGGGAGCTGTTTTTT. Amino acids: CASSLKGQGYGELFF.

V gene TRBV5-6 combines with J gene TRBJ1-2; the match to TRBD1 covers 12 bases. J was trimmed by 8 bases and V by 5 bases; bases with no gene match: 13. CDR3 length equals 16 residues. The V gene's germline CDR1 is SGHDT and CDR2 YYEEEE. This CDR3 reads CASSTGTGGFSRGYTF. Here the CDR3 DNA reads TGTGCCAGCAGTACCGGGACAGGGGGCTTCAGTCGCGGCTACACCTTC.

In DNA form, the CDR3 reads TGCAGCGTAGAGGGACAGGGGGGAAGCAGCAATCAGCCCCAGCATTTT. Translated, it gives CSVEGQGGSSNQPQHF. The V call is TRBV29-1, the J call TRBJ1-5; 11 bases align to TRBD1. Germline CDR1 is SQVTM and CDR2 is ANQGSEA. The length of the CDR3 is 16 residues. The junction had 8 bases not matched to a gene; V was cut back by 6 bases and J by 1 base.

In nucleotides, the CDR3 is TGTGCCAGCAGTGAAGATGGTGCGGTGCTGAACACTGAAGCTTTCTTT. Translating it yields CASSEDGAVLNTEAFF. This sequence joins TRBV2 and TRBJ1-1; no firm D call. V lost 1 base, J lost 0 bases, and 12 bases lay in between. This CDR3 is built from 16 residues. Germline CDR1 is SNHLY and CDR2 is FYNNEI.

This chain uses TRBV12-5 with TRBJ1-5, with D possibly being TRBD1 (6 bases). The CDR3 consists of 13 residues. Trimming removed 6 bases at V and 2 bases at J, with 8 bases between. Germline CDR1 LGHNT, CDR2 FRNRAP. The DNA for the CDR3 is TGTGCTAGTGGCGCAGGGGGCAATCAGCCCCAGCATTTT. Its protein product is CASGAGGNQPQHF.

The genes are TRBV11-3 and TRBJ2-4; 10 nucleotides match TRBD1. J gave up 0 bases and V 5 bases, and 10 bases lay outside the gene matches. From germline, CDR1 is SGHNT and CDR2 YENEEA. This CDR3 contains 18 residues. The CDR3 protein is CASSPGDRGYGAKNIQYF. The CDR3, as DNA: TGTGCCAGCAGCCCAGGGGACAGGGGATATGGAGCCAAAAACATTCAGTACTTC.